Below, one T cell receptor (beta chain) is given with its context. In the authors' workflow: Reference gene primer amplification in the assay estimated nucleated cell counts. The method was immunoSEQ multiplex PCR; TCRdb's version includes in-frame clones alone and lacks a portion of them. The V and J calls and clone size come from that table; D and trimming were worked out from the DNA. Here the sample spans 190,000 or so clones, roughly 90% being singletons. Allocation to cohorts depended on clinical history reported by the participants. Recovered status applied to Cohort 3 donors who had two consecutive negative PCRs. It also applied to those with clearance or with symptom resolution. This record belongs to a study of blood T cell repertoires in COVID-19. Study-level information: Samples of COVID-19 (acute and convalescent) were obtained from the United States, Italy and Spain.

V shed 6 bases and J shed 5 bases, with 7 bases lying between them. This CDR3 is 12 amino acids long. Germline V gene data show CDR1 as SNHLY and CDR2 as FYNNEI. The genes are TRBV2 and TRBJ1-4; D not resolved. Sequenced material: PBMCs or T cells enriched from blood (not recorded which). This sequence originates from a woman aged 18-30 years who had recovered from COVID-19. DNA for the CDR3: TGTGCCAGCAGGCCAGAAAATGAAAAACTGTTTTTT. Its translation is CASRPENEKLFF.